The T cell receptor (beta chain) described here comes from a study of T cell responses to AZD1222 COVID-19 vaccine. Background on the study: Investigators merged groups given second doses at roughly 4 or roughly 12 weeks. General study findings and limits: A reported finding is that nearly half of spike-specific TCRs target unmutated variant regions. All repertoire sampling was performed exclusively after the peak T cell response. Only a handful of AZD1222 recipients tested seropositive at baseline.

Trimming left V 4 bases short and J 0 bases short, with 10 bases between. The length of the CDR3 is 15 residues. Germline V gene data show CDR1 as LNHDA and CDR2 as SQIVND (reference sequence). A remark on this clone: Its antigen is not identified.

Generated by immunoSEQ multiplex PCR, the TCRdb table keeps only in-frame clones and is missing some. The sample has fewer than 200,000 clones; more than 80% are singletons. This clonotype originated in an adult in good health. The sequenced sample was peripheral blood, obtained on day 0 of AZD1222 vaccination. The chain links TRBV19 to TRBJ2-1, with D tentatively TRBD1 (6 bases). In nucleotides, the CDR3 is TGTGCCAGTAGTAGTCTAGGGGGCTCCTACAATGAGCAGTTCTTC. It translates to CASSSLGGSYNEQFF.